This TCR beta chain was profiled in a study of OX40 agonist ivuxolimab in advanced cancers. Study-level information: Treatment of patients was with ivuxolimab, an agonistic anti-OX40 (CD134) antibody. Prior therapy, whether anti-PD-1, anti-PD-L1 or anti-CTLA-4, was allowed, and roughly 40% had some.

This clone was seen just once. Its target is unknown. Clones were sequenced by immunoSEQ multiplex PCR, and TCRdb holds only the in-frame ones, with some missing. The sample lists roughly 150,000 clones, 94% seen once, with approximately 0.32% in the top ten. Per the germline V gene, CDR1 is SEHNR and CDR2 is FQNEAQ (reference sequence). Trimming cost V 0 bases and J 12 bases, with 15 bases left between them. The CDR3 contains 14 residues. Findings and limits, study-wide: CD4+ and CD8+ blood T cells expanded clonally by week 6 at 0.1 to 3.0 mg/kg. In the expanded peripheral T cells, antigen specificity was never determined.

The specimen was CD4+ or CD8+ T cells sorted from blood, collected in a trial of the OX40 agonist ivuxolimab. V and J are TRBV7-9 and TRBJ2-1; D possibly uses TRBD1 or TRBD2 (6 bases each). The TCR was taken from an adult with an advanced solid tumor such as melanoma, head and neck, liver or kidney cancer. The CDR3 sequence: CASSLARGPAGQFF. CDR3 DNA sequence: TGTGCCAGCAGCTTAGCCCGGGGGCCCGCAGGGCAGTTCTTC.